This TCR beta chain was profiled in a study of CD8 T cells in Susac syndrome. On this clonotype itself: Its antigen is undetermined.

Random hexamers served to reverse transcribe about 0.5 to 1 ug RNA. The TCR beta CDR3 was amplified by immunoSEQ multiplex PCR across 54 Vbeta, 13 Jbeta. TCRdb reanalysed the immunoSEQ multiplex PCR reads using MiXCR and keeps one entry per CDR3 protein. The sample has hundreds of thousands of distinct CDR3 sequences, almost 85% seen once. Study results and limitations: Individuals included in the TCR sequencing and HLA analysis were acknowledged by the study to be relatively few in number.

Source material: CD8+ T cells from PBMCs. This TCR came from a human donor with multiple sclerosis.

CDR3 in amino acids: CASSPRGELYNEQFF. CDR3 nucleotides: TGTGCCAGCAGCCCTAGGGGGGAGCTGTACAATGAGCAGTTCTTC. The chain is built from TRBV14 and TRBJ2-1; tentatively, D is TRBD1 or TRBD2 (6 bases each). The CDR3 extends over 15 amino acids. Germline V gene data show CDR1 as SGHDN and CDR2 as FVKESK. The V gene lost 4 bases and the J gene lost 4 bases, with 14 bases spanning the gap.